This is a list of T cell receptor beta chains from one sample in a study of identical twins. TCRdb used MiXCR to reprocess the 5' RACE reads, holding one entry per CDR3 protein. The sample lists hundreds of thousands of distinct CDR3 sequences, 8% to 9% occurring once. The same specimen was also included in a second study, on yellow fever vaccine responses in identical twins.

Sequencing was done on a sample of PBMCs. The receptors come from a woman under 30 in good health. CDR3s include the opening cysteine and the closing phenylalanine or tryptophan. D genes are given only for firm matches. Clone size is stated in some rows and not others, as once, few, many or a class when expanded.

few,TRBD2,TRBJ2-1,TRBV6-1,CASRFLGGYNEQFF,TGTGCCAGCAGATTTCTGGGGGGGTACAATGAGCAGTTCTTC
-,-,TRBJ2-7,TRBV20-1,CSARPRSSGIYEQYF,TGCAGTGCTAGACCACGGAGTAGCGGAATCTACGAGCAGTACTTC
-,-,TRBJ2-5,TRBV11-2,CASSLDAGGTRGETQYF,TGTGCCAGCAGCTTAGATGCAGGCGGGACCCGCGGAGAGACCCAGTACTTC
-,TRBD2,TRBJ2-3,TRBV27,CASSRGGPLDTQYF,TGTGCCAGCAGCCGGGGGGGCCCGTTGGATACGCAGTATTTT
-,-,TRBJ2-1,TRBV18,CASSVERVLSEQFF,TGTGCCAGCTCGGTGGAGCGGGTCCTTTCTGAGCAGTTCTTC
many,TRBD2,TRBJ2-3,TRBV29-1,CSVVRTSGTDTQYF,TGCAGCGTTGTCAGGACTAGCGGCACAGATACGCAGTATTTT
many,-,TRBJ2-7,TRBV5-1,CASSMQGQIYEQYF,TGCGCCAGCAGCATGCAAGGACAGATCTACGAGCAGTACTTC
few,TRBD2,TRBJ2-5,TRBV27,CASSLTLAGEETQYF,TGTGCCAGCAGCCTCACCCTTGCGGGGGAAGAGACCCAGTACTTC
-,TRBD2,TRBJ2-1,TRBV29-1,CSVDPYRGGNVF,TGCAGCGTTGACCCTTATCGGGGGGGGAACGTCTTC
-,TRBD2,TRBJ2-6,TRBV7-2,CASSSTSGFSGANVLTF,TGTGCCAGCAGCTCGACTAGCGGATTCTCTGGGGCCAACGTCCTGACTTTC
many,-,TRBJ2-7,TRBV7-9,CASSLAGGDSEQYF,TGTGCCAGCAGCTTAGCGGGTGGAGATTCCGAGCAGTACTTC
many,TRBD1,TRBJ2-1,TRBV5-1,CASSLGTGGSWNEQFF,TGCGCCAGCAGCTTGGGGACAGGGGGTTCGTGGAATGAGCAGTTCTTC
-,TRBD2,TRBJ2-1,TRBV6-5,CASSFRAGGPSEQFF,TGTGCCAGCAGTTTTCGAGCGGGGGGGCCTAGTGAGCAGTTCTTC
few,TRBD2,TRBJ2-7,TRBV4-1,CASSQEGAGAYEQYF,TGCGCCAGCAGCCAAGAGGGAGCGGGGGCCTACGAGCAGTACTTC
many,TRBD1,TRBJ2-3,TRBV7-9,CASSLAGTGGTDTQYF,TGTGCCAGCAGCTTAGCGGGGACAGGAGGCACAGATACGCAGTATTTT
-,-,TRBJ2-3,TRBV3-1,CASSQDKAGTQYF,TGTGCCAGCAGCCAAGATAAGGCCGGTACGCAGTATTTT
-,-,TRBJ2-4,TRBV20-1,CSAHTAGHTKNIQYF,TGCAGTGCCCATACAGCGGGACATACCAAAAACATTCAGTACTTC
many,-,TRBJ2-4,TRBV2,CASSEIQGRKPYF,TGTGCCAGCAGTGAAATTCAGGGGCGGAAGCCGTACTTC
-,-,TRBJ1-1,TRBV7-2,CASSPRTVTTEAFF,TGTGCCAGCAGCCCAAGGACAGTAACCACTGAAGCTTTCTTT
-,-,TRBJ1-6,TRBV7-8,CASSLEGLKNSPLHF,TGTGCCAGCAGTCTGGAGGGACTGAAGAATTCACCCCTCCACTTT
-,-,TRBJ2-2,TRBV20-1,CSARTGRLSTGELFF,TGCAGTGCTAGAACAGGAAGGTTATCCACCGGGGAGCTGTTTTTT
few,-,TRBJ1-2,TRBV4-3,CASSQEQMGGYGYTF,TGCGCCAGCAGCCAGGAGCAAATGGGCGGCTATGGCTACACCTTC